This T cell receptor (beta chain) stems from a study of shared clonotypes between healthy human individuals. V lost 6 bases to trimming and J lost 3 bases; unmatched junction nucleotides: 9. CDR3 size: 15 residues. Germline lookup yields CDR1 MDHEN and CDR2 SYDVKM. Healthy and HIV-negative, the adult donors had no recent acute infections or vaccinations. When replicate PCRs were run on sorted subsets, they used about 200 ng DNA, some 30,000 T cell genomes. Sequencing was performed with immunoSEQ multiplex PCR; in TCRdb, only in-frame clones are kept and a portion is missing. The table includes approximately 1,000,000 clones, around three quarters detected once.

The TCR sequence derives from a man aged 18 to 29 in good health. Some clones in this sample may be carry-over from other donors' samples. The sequencing input was memory CD4+ T cells from PBMCs. This sample's subset: CD45RA-negative fraction. The chain links TRBV28 to TRBJ2-3; 7 bases fit TRBD2. This CDR3 is CASRRRGGLTDTQYF. The DNA of the CDR3 is TGTGCCAGCAGGAGAAGGGGAGGGCTTACAGATACGCAGTATTTT.